This is a list of T cell receptor beta chains from one sample in a study of blood T cells in healthy people across ages. MiXCR was run by TCRdb on the 5' RACE reads, yielding one entry per CDR3 protein. The sample consists of about 720,000 distinct CDR3 sequences, 25% of them appearing once. These data are also associated with another study on T cells of mothers and their children.

Sequences were obtained from blood. Every receptor here comes from a boy under 18 in good health. The CDR3 runs from the conserved cysteine through the conserved F or W. A D gene is named only where the DNA matches it firmly. Not every row has a clone size; where given, it reads once, few, many or a size class.

v_gene	abundance	j_gene	len	d_gene	CDR3nt	CDR3aa
TRBV6-2/TRBV6-3	.	TRBJ2-7	15	TRBD2	TGTGCCAGCAGTTACGTAGGTAGCGGGATCCACGAGCAGTACTTC	CASSYVGSGIHEQYF
TRBV4-3	.	TRBJ2-7	16	.	TGCGCCAGCAGCCAAGATGAGAGCGGAGGGTTCTACGAGCAGTACTTC	CASSQDESGGFYEQYF
TRBV7-2	few	TRBJ2-2	14	.	TGTGCCAGCAGCTTCCTGGACTTCGGCGGGGAGCTGTTTTTT	CASSFLDFGGELFF
TRBV6-6	.	TRBJ2-7	15	TRBD1	TGTGCCAGCAGAACCGGGACAGGGTCTTCCTACGAGCAGTACTTC	CASRTGTGSSYEQYF
TRBV15	.	TRBJ2-7	15	TRBD2	TGTGCCACCAGCAGAGCAACTAGCGGGAGCTACGAGCAGTACTTC	CATSRATSGSYEQYF
TRBV4-3	few	TRBJ1-2	13	.	TGCGCCAGCAGCCAGTTGATAAACTATGGCTACACCTTC	CASSQLINYGYTF
TRBV29-1	few	TRBJ2-1	14	.	TGCAGCGTTGTTGGGGGGCCCAGTATCGATGAGCAGTTCTTC	CSVVGGPSIDEQFF
TRBV20-1	.	TRBJ1-1	14	.	TGCAGTGCTAGAGACCCTTCGGGAGGGTCTGAAGCTTTCTTT	CSARDPSGGSEAFF
TRBV27	.	TRBJ2-3	13	.	TGTGCCAGCAGAACAACAAGCACAGATACGCAGTATTTT	CASRTTSTDTQYF
TRBV10-3	few	TRBJ2-3	13	.	TGTGCCATCAGTGAGACAGCGGCAGATACGCAGTATTTT	CAISETAADTQYF
TRBV19	.	TRBJ1-1	16	TRBD1	TGTGCCAGTAGTACAGAGGGACAGGGACGTTACACTGAAGCTTTCTTT	CASSTEGQGRYTEAFF
TRBV28	.	TRBJ2-4	20	.	TGTGCCAGCAGTTTGAACGGCAGGGGTGACCCCCGGGGCGCCAAAAACATTCAGTACTTC	CASSLNGRGDPRGAKNIQYF
TRBV6-1	few	TRBJ2-2	17	.	TGTGCCAGCAGTGATCCTGTCAGGGGAGTTCACACCGGGGAGCTGTTTTTT	CASSDPVRGVHTGELFF
TRBV5-1	.	TRBJ1-4	15	TRBD1	TGCGCCAGCAGCTGGACAGGGGACCTTAATGAAAAACTGTTTTTT	CASSWTGDLNEKLFF
TRBV6-5	many	TRBJ2-3	16	TRBD2	TGTGCCAGCAGTTACTCGGTTAGCGGGAGCACAGATACGCAGTATTTT	CASSYSVSGSTDTQYF
TRBV5-5	few	TRBJ1-5	13	.	TGTGCCAGCTCCTGGAGTAGCAATCAGCCCCAGCATTTT	CASSWSSNQPQHF
TRBV12-3/TRBV12-4	.	TRBJ2-4	18	.	TGTGCCAGCAGTATTCGCCCACGGGGGAGCGTTGCCAAAAACATTCAGTACTTC	CASSIRPRGSVAKNIQYF
TRBV20-1	.	TRBJ2-7	16	.	TGCAGTGCTAGCCCCCCCAGCGGATCTGATCCCTACGAGCAGTACTTC	CSASPPSGSDPYEQYF
TRBV12-3/TRBV12-4	.	TRBJ2-1	14	TRBD2	TGTGCCAGCAGTTTAGACGGGGGGGCCGATGAGCAGTTCTTC	CASSLDGGADEQFF
TRBV29-1	few	TRBJ2-7	13	.	TGCAGCGTTGAATCTGGACAGGGATGGGGGAGGGTCTTC	CSVESGQGWGRVF
TRBV4-3	.	TRBJ2-1	16	TRBD2	TGCGCCAGCAGCCAAGTTCTAGCGGACTCCTACAATGAGCAGTTCTTC	CASSQVLADSYNEQFF
TRBV6-5	.	TRBJ1-1	14	.	TGTGCCAGCAGTACGACGGACCTTCACACTGAAGCTTTCTTT	CASSTTDLHTEAFF
TRBV29-1	few	TRBJ1-2	12	.	TGCAGCGTGATCGAAGCTAACTATGGCTACACCTTC	CSVIEANYGYTF
TRBV29-1	many	TRBJ2-5	13	.	TGCAGCGTTGAAGTGAGGAACCAAGAGACCCAGTACTTC	CSVEVRNQETQYF
TRBV29-1	few	TRBJ1-4	14	.	TGCAGCGTTGAACGTCCGGGAAGGAATGAAAAACTGTTTTTT	CSVERPGRNEKLFF
TRBV10-3	few	TRBJ2-7	13	TRBD2	TGTGCCATCGAGGCTAGCGGGAGTGGCGAGCAGTACTTC	CAIEASGSGEQYF
TRBV6-5	few	TRBJ2-1	16	TRBD1	TGTGCCAGCAGTTACTCGACAGGGGGTGGTGTAAATGAGCAGTTCTTC	CASSYSTGGGVNEQFF
TRBV4-3	few	TRBJ2-3	16	TRBD2	TGCGCCAGCAGCCAAGTTGCTAGCGGGTTTATGAATACGCAGTATTTT	CASSQVASGFMNTQYF
TRBV2	.	TRBJ2-5	17	TRBD2	TGTGCCAGCAGTGGAGGGACTAGCGGGCCAACTCAAGAGACCCAGTACTTC	CASSGGTSGPTQETQYF
TRBV7-9	few	TRBJ2-1	19	TRBD2	TGTGCCAGCAGCTCCCGAAAAACTAGCGGGCTAAGCTCCTACAATGAGCAGTTCTTC	CASSSRKTSGLSSYNEQFF
TRBV2	few	TRBJ1-5	15	.	TGTGCCAGCAGGGCGGACGACCTGAGCAATCAGCCCCAGCATTTT	CASRADDLSNQPQHF
TRBV11-2	few	TRBJ2-1	16	TRBD2	TGTGCCAGCAGCCCTATAGCGGGGGGGCTCTACAATGAGCAGTTCTTC	CASSPIAGGLYNEQFF
TRBV15	few	TRBJ1-5	16	.	TGTGCCACCAGCAGTGAGCGGGTCCCCCGAGTTCAGCCCCAGCATTTT	CATSSERVPRVQPQHF
TRBV30	.	TRBJ2-3	14	TRBD1	TGTGCCTGGAGGAAAGACAGGGGCACAGATACGCAGTATTTT	CAWRKDRGTDTQYF
TRBV20-1	few	TRBJ2-3	15	TRBD2	TGCAGTGCCCAAAGCGGGCGGGGGAACACAGATACGCAGTATTTT	CSAQSGRGNTDTQYF
TRBV7-9	.	TRBJ1-4	15	.	TGTGCCAGCAGCTTAGTCGGGGCATCGGGTGAAAAACTGTTTTTT	CASSLVGASGEKLFF
TRBV7-2	.	TRBJ1-5	16	TRBD1	TGTGCCAGCAGCTTAGGGGACAGGGGGCGCGGGCAGCCCCAGCATTTT	CASSLGDRGRGQPQHF
TRBV29-1	.	TRBJ2-1	14	.	TGCAGCGTTTGTCCGACAGATTCCTACAATGAGCAGTTCTTC	CSVCPTDSYNEQFF
TRBV20-1	.	TRBJ2-4	16	.	TGCAGTGCTAGAGATCTTCAGTCACTAGCCAAAAACATTCAGTACTTC	CSARDLQSLAKNIQYF
TRBV4-3	.	TRBJ2-7	15	.	TGCGCCAGCAGCCAAGACCGGGACAATCCCTACGAGCAGTACTTC	CASSQDRDNPYEQYF
TRBV7-9	few	TRBJ1-1	13	.	TGTGCCAGCACCTCAGGGGTTAGCGCTGAAGCTTTCTTT	CASTSGVSAEAFF
TRBV12-3/TRBV12-4	.	TRBJ2-1	16	.	TGTGCCGGCGTCTTGTATCTAGGGACGGGGAGAAATGAGCAGTTCTTC	CAGVLYLGTGRNEQFF
TRBV27	few	TRBJ2-1	14	.	TGTGCCAGCAGTTTATCGGGGCTAACTGGTGAGCAGTTCTTC	CASSLSGLTGEQFF
TRBV28	.	TRBJ2-2	13	TRBD1	TGTGCCAGCAGTATGACAGGGACCGGGGAGCTGTTTTTT	CASSMTGTGELFF
TRBV29-1	.	TRBJ1-4	13	.	TGCAGCGTTCGGGATGCAACTAATGAAAAACTGTTTTTT	CSVRDATNEKLFF
TRBV7-2	.	TRBJ2-7	15	TRBD2	TGTGCCAGCCGACCCGGACTAGCGGGAGTATCCGAGCAGTACTTC	CASRPGLAGVSEQYF
TRBV15	.	TRBJ2-1	13	.	TGTGCCGCCAGCAGAATGATGGGGGGTGAGCAGTTCTTC	CAASRMMGGEQFF